One and the same sample provided the 27 T cell receptor beta chains below, sequenced in a study of early T cells in non-severe SARS-CoV-2 infection. MiXCR was run by TCRdb on the 5' RACE reads, yielding one entry per CDR3 protein. The repertoire holds about 92,000 distinct CDR3 sequences, with around a sixth as singletons. The sequencing input was whole blood. The receptor set was obtained from an adult who was a healthcare worker with PCR-confirmed SARS-CoV-2 infection or an uninfected control (not recorded which).

In its sample, this clonotype was seen a few times. The J gene is TRBJ1-2, the V gene TRBV20-1; a weak D match, TRBD1 (6 bases). The CDR3 loop spans 13 amino acids. In germline, CDR1 is DFQATT, CDR2 SNEGSKA (reference sequence). V lost 3 bases and J lost 1, with 9 bases in between. The CDR3 DNA reads TGCAGTGCTAGTGGAGGGGGTAACTATGGCTACACCTTC. This encodes CSASGGGNYGYTF.

V usage is TRBV10-1 and J usage is TRBJ2-2, with D maybe TRBD2 (5 bases). There are 13 residues in the CDR3. The germline gives CDR1 WNHNN, CDR2 SYGVQD (reference sequence). V shed 3 bases and J shed 6 bases, with 8 bases lying between them. CDR3 DNA: TGCGCCAGCAGTGACCCCGGGGCCGGGGAGCTGTTTTTT. Amino acids: CASSDPGAGELFF.

This clonotype was seen a few times. The rearrangement links TRBV29-1 to TRBJ1-5; unclear D gene. The CDR3 extends over 15 amino acids. Per the germline V gene, CDR1 is SQVTM and CDR2 is ANQGSEA. The V and J ends lost 5 bases and 1 base respectively, with 15 bases between them. The CDR3 DNA reads as TGCAGCGTTCGTTTCTCCACAGCAAGCAATCAGCCCCAGCATTTT. This encodes CSVRFSTASNQPQHF. Using reference TRBV29-1 and TRBJ1-5 for the parts outside the CDR3, the full variable domain is SAVISQKPSRDICQRGTSLTIQCQVDSQVTMMFWYRQQPGQSLTLIATANQGSEATYESGFVIDKFPISRPNLTFSTLTVSNMSPEDSSIYLCSVRFSTASNQPQHFGDGTRLSIL.

The chain is built from TRBV11-2 and TRBJ2-3; 10 positions match TRBD2. The CDR3 consists of 17 residues. Germline CDR1 reads SGHAT; CDR2 reads FQNNGV. V dropped 4 bases and J dropped 8; count of bases not matched to a gene: 15. The CDR3 loop reads CASSSFGTSASPPTQYF. DNA for the CDR3: TGTGCCAGCAGCTCCTTCGGGACTAGCGCTTCGCCGCCTACGCAGTATTTT.

This chain's CDR3 is CASSVAGGSNTGELFF. In DNA, the CDR3 is TGTGCCAGCAGCGTAGCGGGGGGCTCGAACACCGGGGAGCTGTTTTTT. The rearrangement uses TRBV9 and TRBJ2-2, with D perhaps TRBD2 (7 bases). The CDR3 has 16 amino acids. V was pared by 0 bases and J by 0 bases, with 9 bases between. Germline loops: CDR1 SGDLS, CDR2 YYNGEE.

This clonotype came up a few times. This rearrangement joins TRBV12-3 or TRBV12-4 to TRBJ2-3, with 8 bases matching TRBD2. The CDR3 spans 15 residues. J gave up 2 bases and V 2 bases, and 3 bases lay outside the gene matches. The CDR3 region is CASSLSGGLTDTQYF. Here the CDR3 DNA reads TGTGCCAGCAGTTTAAGCGGGGGCCTCACAGATACGCAGTATTTT.

CDR3 region: CASTGGNGYTF. In DNA, the CDR3 is TGCGCCAGCACGGGAGGCAATGGCTACACCTTC. The J gene is TRBJ1-2, the V gene TRBV10-2; D not resolved. Germline V gene data show CDR1 as WSHSY and CDR2 as SAAADI. The V end lost 7 bases, the J end lost 6 bases, and 9 bases lay between the germline ends. This CDR3 spans 11 amino acids.

This clonotype showed up just a few times. The chain links TRBV9 to TRBJ1-1, with D uncertain. Trimming removed 3 bases at V and 4 bases at J, with 13 bases between. The CDR3 sequence is 14 residues long. CDR1 and CDR2 (germline): SGDLS, YYNGEE. CDR3 nucleotides: TGTGCCAGCAGCGGGCAGGTGGACCCCACTGAAGCTTTCTTT. Residues: CASSGQVDPTEAFF.

The chain carries TRBV19 and TRBJ2-3; TRBD1 matches 8 bases. J lost 5 bases, V lost 7 bases, and 8 bases had no gene match. Germline CDR1 is LNHDA and CDR2 is SQIVND (reference sequence). CDR3 length equals 14 residues. CDR3 bases: TGTGCCAGTACTAGGACAGGGACCGTAGATACGCAGTATTTT. Its translation is CASTRTGTVDTQYF.

This clonotype was seen repeatedly, ten times or more. This chain uses TRBV29-1 with TRBJ2-1; 13 nucleotides align to TRBD2. V lost 2 bases to trimming and J lost 5 bases; unmatched junction nucleotides: 6. This CDR3 is built from 16 residues. Per the germline V gene, CDR1 is SQVTM and CDR2 is ANQGSEA. The CDR3 nucleotides are TGCAGCGTTGAAAGACCGGGACTAGCGGGGAACAATGAGCAGTTCTTC. Encoded protein: CSVERPGLAGNNEQFF.

The genes are TRBV6-5 and TRBJ2-2; TRBD2 aligns across 9 bases. Germline V gives CDR1 MNHEY, CDR2 SVGAGI. After removal of 6 bases from V and 6 bases from J, the junction contained 2 bases not matched to a gene. The CDR3 runs to 13 residues. This CDR3 is CASRGTSSGELFF. In nucleotides, the CDR3 is TGTGCCAGCAGAGGGACTAGCTCCGGGGAGCTGTTTTTT.

This clonotype was recorded a few times. The rearrangement joins TRBV7-2 to TRBJ2-1, with 10 bases identical to TRBD2. V lost 6 bases, J lost 3 bases, and 8 bases stayed unmatched. The CDR3 spans 16 residues. CDR1 is SGHTA, CDR2 FQGNSA, per germline. DNA of the CDR3: TGTGCCAGCAGGGTGGGACTAGCGAGAAACTACAATGAGCAGTTCTTC. Its translation is CASRVGLARNYNEQFF.

CDR3 sequence reads: CASRSDRGDYGYTF. CDR3 DNA: TGTGCCAGCAGGTCGGACAGGGGAGACTATGGCTACACCTTC. This chain uses TRBV9 with TRBJ1-2, with TRBD1 identical over 9 bases. V was clipped by 5 bases and J by 3 bases; unmatched bases: 5. The length of the CDR3 is 14 residues. CDR1 is SGDLS and CDR2 is YYNGEE in the germline V gene.

This clonotype was seen at least ten times. This sequence joins TRBV20-1 and TRBJ2-1; 7 positions agree with TRBD2. The germline CDR1 and CDR2 sequences are DFQATT and SNEGSKA (reference sequence). The CDR3 spans 15 residues. The ends lost 0 bases at V and 1 base at J; junction bases unmatched: 3. The CDR3 bases are TGCAGTGCTAGAGATTGGCGGGAGTCCTACAATGAGCAGTTCTTC. Amino acids: CSARDWRESYNEQFF.

This clonotype has ten or more counts. The gene calls are TRBV24-1 and TRBJ2-2; 8 nucleotides align to TRBD1. The V segment lost 4 bases and the J segment 1 base; nucleotides outside the gene matches: 1. The CDR3 sequence is 15 residues long. CDR1 is KGHDR, CDR2 SFDVKD, per germline. The CDR3 loop is CATSEGTGNTGELFF. The CDR3 region has the DNA TGTGCCACCAGTGAGGGGACAGGGAACACCGGGGAGCTGTTTTTT.

V usage is TRBV24-1 and J usage is TRBJ2-1; D might be TRBD1 or TRBD2, each matching 5 bases. The germline CDR1 and CDR2 sequences are KGHDR and SFDVKD. The V gene lost 3 bases and the J gene lost 4 bases, with 6 bases spanning the gap. There are 13 residues in the CDR3. This CDR3 is CATSDGGYNEQFF. The CDR3 region has the DNA TGTGCCACCAGTGATGGGGGATACAATGAGCAGTTCTTC.

This clonotype has just a few counts. The chain employs TRBV29-1 and TRBJ2-5; a possible D gene is TRBD2 (6 bases). The CDR3 sequence is 9 residues long. CDR1 is SQVTM, CDR2 ANQGSEA, per germline. The V gene lost 4 bases and the J gene lost 10 bases, with 7 bases spanning the gap. The DNA of the CDR3 is TGCAGCGTTGCGGAGGGCCAGTACTTC. It is translated as CSVAEGQYF.

This clonotype came up many times. The gene calls are TRBV29-1 and TRBJ1-1; perhaps TRBD1 as D (5 bases). The CDR3 covers 13 residues. The germline V gene encodes CDR1 SQVTM and CDR2 ANQGSEA. Trimming left V 3 bases short and J 5 bases short, with 13 bases between. CDR3 bases: TGCAGCGTTGAGGACATCCAAGGAACTGAAGCTTTCTTT. This sequence encodes CSVEDIQGTEAFF.

The chain combines TRBV30 with TRBJ2-3, with D perhaps TRBD2 (6 bases). Germline CDR1 GTSNPN, CDR2 SVGIG (reference sequence). Trimming left V 1 base short and J 4 bases short, with 9 bases between. The CDR3 covers 13 residues. CDR3 loop: CAWSGTGADTQYF. CDR3 DNA sequence: TGTGCCTGGAGTGGGACGGGAGCAGATACGCAGTATTTT.

The J gene is TRBJ2-3, the V gene TRBV20-1; D unresolved. V shed 1 base and J shed 7 bases, with 15 bases lying between them. The CDR3 spans 14 residues. CDR1 is DFQATT and CDR2 is SNEGSKA in the germline V gene (reference sequence). CDR3 coding DNA: TGCAGTGCTAGAGTCGGAGATGCTGGATATACGCAGTATTTT. Protein: CSARVGDAGYTQYF.

This clonotype was observed a handful of times. The chain carries TRBV13 and TRBJ1-1, with a possible D match to TRBD1 (5 bases). Germline CDR1 is PRHDT and CDR2 is FYEKMQ (reference sequence). The CDR3 runs 13 residues. V gave up 3 bases and J gave up 7 bases, with 12 bases separating them. The CDR3 DNA sequence: TGTGCCAGCAGCTTTGGGGCAGGCAATGAAGCTTTCTTT. Translation gives CASSFGAGNEAFF.

This rearrangement joins TRBV30 to TRBJ1-1; no firm D call. Germline lookup yields CDR1 GTSNPN and CDR2 SVGIG (reference sequence). The V end was cut by 0 bases, the J end by 1 base, with 6 bases between. The CDR3 is 13 residues long. The CDR3 region is CAWSVRGNTEAFF. CDR3 nucleotides: TGTGCCTGGAGTGTACGGGGGAACACTGAAGCTTTCTTT. Drawing the rest from reference TRBV30 and TRBJ1-1, the complete variable domain is SQTIHQWPATLVQPVGSPLSLECTVEGTSNPNLYWYRQAAGRGLQLLFYSVGIGQISSEVPQNLSASRPQDRQFILSSKKLLLSDSGFYLCAWSVRGNTEAFFGQGTRLTVV.

This clonotype has a count of ten or more. V is TRBV24-1 and J is TRBJ2-3; TRBD2 is a possible D gene (5 bases). The CDR3 extends over 14 amino acids. Germline CDR1 KGHDR, CDR2 SFDVKD. V lost 9 bases and J 7 bases, leaving 19 bases between the germline ends. The CDR3 loop reads CATAPGSVVHTQYF. For the CDR3, the DNA is TGTGCCACCGCCCCGGGATCTGTCGTGCATACGCAGTATTTT.

The table lists this clonotype with many counts. V usage is TRBV5-1 and J usage is TRBJ2-3, with 10 positions matching TRBD2. Germline trimming cut 5 bases from V and 2 bases from J; bases unmatched to any gene: 5. The germline gives CDR1 SGHRS, CDR2 YFSETQ. The CDR3 runs 15 residues. The CDR3 here is CASSKTSGFTDTQYF. The CDR3 DNA reads as TGCGCCAGCAGTAAGACTAGCGGGTTCACAGATACGCAGTATTTT.

This clonotype has a handful of counts. V is TRBV28 and J is TRBJ2-3, with TRBD2 matching over 8 bases. From germline, CDR1 is MDHEN and CDR2 SYDVKM. This CDR3 comprises 13 residues. Trimming removed 2 bases from V and 5 bases from J; junction bases left unmatched: 0. Here the CDR3 reads CASSLLAGDTQYF. CDR3 coding DNA: TGTGCCAGCAGTTTACTAGCGGGAGATACGCAGTATTTT.

The chain uses TRBV2 and TRBJ1-2; D not resolved. Trimming cost V 7 bases and J 1 base, with 4 bases left between them. In germline, CDR1 is SNHLY, CDR2 FYNNEI. The CDR3 spans 11 residues. As DNA, the CDR3 is TGTGCCAGCACGGTTAACTATGGCTACACCTTC. It specifies CASTVNYGYTF.

V gene TRBV9 combines with J gene TRBJ2-1; D is unclear. V lost 7 bases and J lost 3, with 14 bases in between. Germline V gene data show CDR1 as SGDLS and CDR2 as YYNGEE. The length of the CDR3 is 14 residues. Written as DNA, the CDR3 is TGTGCCAGCGGGCGCACCGCGCTCTACAATGAGCAGTTCTTC. This encodes CASGRTALYNEQFF.